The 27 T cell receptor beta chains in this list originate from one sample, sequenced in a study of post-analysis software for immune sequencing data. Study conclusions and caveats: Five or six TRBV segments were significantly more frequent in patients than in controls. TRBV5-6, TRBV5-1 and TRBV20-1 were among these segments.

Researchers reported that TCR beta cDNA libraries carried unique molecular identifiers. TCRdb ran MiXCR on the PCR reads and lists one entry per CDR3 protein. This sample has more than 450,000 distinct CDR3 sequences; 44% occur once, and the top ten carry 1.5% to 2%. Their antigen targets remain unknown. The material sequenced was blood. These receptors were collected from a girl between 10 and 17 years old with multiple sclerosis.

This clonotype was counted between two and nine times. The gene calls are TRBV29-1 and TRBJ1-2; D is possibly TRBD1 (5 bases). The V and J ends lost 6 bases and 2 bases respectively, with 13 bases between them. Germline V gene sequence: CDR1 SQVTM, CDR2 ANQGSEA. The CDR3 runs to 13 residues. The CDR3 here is CSVDGTDNYGYTF. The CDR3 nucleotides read TGCAGCGTAGACGGGACGGACAACTATGGCTACACCTTC.

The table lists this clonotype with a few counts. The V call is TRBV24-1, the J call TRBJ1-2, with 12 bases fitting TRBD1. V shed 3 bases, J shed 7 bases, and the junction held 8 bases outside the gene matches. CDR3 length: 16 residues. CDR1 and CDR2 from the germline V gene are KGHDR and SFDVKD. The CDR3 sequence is CATSDPIGTGGGGYTF. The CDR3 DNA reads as TGTGCCACCAGTGATCCTATCGGGACAGGGGGCGGTGGCTACACCTTC.

CDR3 sequence reads: CSARVVGNEQFF. Here the CDR3 DNA reads TGCAGTGCTAGAGTTGTCGGAAATGAGCAGTTCTTC. The chain employs TRBV20-1 and TRBJ2-1; D not resolved. The CDR3 extends over 12 amino acids. V lost 1 base to trimming and J lost 7 bases, with 8 bases between them. Germline CDR1 and CDR2: DFQATT and SNEGSKA (reference sequence).

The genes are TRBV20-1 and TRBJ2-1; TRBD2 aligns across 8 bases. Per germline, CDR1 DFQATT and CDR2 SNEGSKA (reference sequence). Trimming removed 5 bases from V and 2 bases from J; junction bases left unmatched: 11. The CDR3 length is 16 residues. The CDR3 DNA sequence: TGCAGTGCTCTAGACCGTACGGGAGGGGCCTACAATGAGCAGTTCTTC. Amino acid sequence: CSALDRTGGAYNEQFF.

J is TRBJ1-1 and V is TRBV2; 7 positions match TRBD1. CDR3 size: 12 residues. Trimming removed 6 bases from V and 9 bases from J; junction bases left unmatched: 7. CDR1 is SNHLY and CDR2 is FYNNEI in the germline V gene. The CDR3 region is CASRGQEAKAFF. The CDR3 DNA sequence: TGTGCCAGCAGAGGACAGGAGGCTAAAGCTTTCTTT. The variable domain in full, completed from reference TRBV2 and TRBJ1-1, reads EPEVTQTPSHQVTQMGQEVILRCVPISNHLYFYWYRQILGQKVEFLVSFYNNEISEKSEIFDDQFSVERPDGSNFTLKIRSTKLEDSAMYFCASRGQEAKAFFGQGTRLTVV.

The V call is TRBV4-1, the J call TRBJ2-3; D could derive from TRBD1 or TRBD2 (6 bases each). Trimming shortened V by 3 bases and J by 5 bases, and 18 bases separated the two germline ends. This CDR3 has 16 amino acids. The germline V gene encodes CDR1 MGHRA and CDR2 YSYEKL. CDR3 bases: TGCGCCAGCAGCCATGGGCGTCGGGGGCAAAGAGATACGCAGTATTTT. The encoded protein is CASSHGRRGQRDTQYF.

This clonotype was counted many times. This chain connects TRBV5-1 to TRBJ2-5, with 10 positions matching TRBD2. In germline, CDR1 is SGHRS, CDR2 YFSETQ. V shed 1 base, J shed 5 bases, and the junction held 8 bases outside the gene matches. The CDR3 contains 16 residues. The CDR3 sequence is CASSLSPSGGGETQYF. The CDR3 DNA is TGCGCCAGCAGCTTGAGTCCCAGCGGGGGGGGCGAGACCCAGTACTTC.

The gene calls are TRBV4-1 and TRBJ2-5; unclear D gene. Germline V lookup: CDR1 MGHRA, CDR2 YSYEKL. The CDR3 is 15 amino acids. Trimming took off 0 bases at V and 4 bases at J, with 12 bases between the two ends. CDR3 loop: CASSQDSTPRETQYF. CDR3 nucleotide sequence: TGCGCCAGCAGCCAAGACTCTACCCCCCGAGAGACCCAGTACTTC.

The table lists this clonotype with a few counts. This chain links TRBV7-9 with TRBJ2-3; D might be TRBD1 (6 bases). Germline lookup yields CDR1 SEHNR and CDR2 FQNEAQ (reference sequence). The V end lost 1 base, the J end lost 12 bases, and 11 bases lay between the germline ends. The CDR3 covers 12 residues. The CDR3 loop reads CASSLGYRDQYF. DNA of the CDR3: TGTGCCAGCAGCTTAGGGTACAGGGACCAGTATTTT.

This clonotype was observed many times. The CDR3 DNA sequence: TGCGCCAGCAGCTTGGATGGGTCTGGGGCCAACGTCCTGACTTTC. It translates to CASSLDGSGANVLTF. The chain recombines TRBV5-1 with TRBJ2-6; D not certain. From germline, CDR1 is SGHRS and CDR2 YFSETQ. The CDR3 has 15 residues. The germline V and J ends were trimmed by 0 bases and 1 base, with 5 bases remaining between them.

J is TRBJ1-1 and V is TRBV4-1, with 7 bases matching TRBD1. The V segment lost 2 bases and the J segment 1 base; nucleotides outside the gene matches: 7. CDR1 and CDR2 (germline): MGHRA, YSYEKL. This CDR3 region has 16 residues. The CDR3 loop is CASSQPHRGENTEAFF. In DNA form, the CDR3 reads TGCGCCAGCAGCCAACCCCACAGGGGAGAGAACACTGAAGCTTTCTTT.

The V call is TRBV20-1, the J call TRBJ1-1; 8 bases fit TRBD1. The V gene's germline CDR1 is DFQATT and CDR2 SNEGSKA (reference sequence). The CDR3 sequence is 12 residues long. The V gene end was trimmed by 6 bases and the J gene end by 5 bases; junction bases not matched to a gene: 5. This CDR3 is CSAGTGGTEAFF. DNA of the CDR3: TGCAGTGCAGGGACAGGAGGTACTGAAGCTTTCTTT.

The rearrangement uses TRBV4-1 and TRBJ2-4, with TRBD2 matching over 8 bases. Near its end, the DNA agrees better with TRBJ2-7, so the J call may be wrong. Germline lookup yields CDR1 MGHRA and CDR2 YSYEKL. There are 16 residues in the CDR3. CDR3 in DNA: TGCGCCAGCAGCTACTTAGCGGGACAAGGACTCTACGAGCAGTACTTC. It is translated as CASSYLAGQGLYEQYF.

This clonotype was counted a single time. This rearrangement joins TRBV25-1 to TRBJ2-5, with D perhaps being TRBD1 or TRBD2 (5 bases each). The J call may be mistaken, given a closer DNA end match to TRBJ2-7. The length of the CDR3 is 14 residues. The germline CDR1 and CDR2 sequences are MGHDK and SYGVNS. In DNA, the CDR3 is TGTGCCAGCAGATCTCGGGACCCCGACTACGAGCAGTACTTC. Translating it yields CASRSRDPDYEQYF.

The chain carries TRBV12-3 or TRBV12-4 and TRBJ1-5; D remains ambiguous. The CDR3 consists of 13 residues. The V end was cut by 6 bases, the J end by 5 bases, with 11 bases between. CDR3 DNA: TGTGCCAGCAGCAAGGGATACGATCAGCCCCAGCATTTT. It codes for CASSKGYDQPQHF.

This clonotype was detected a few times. The CDR3 is CASSVDSSPAGEYNQPQHF. The CDR3 bases are TGCGCCAGCAGCGTTGACAGCTCACCCGCCGGGGAGTACAATCAGCCCCAGCATTTT. The V and J genes are TRBV5-1 and TRBJ1-5, with D maybe TRBD1 (5 bases). The germline V gene encodes CDR1 SGHRS and CDR2 YFSETQ. This CDR3 contains 19 residues. V lost 4 bases and J 3 bases, leaving 26 bases between the germline ends.

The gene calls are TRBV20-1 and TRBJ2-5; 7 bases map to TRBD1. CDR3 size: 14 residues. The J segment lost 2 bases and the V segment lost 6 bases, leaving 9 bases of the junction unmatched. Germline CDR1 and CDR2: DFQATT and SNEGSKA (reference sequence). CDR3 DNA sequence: TGCAGTGCCCGACAGGGCTCTCCACAAGAGACCCAGTACTTC. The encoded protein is CSARQGSPQETQYF.

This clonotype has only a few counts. For the CDR3, the DNA is TGTGCCAGTAGTCGACAGCGGGATAACTATGGCTACACCTTC. Protein sequence: CASSRQRDNYGYTF. The rearrangement uses TRBV19 and TRBJ1-2; TRBD1 might be the D (5 bases). The CDR3 totals 14 residues. Germline CDR1 and CDR2: LNHDA and SQIVND (reference sequence). Trimming removed 5 bases at V and 1 base at J, with 11 bases between.

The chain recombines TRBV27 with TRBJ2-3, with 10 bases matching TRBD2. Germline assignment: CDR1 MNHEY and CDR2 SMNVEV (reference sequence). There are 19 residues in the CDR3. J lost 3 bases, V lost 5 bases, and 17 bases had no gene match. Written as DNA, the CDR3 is TGTGCCAGCAGTCCCAGCGGGAGGGCCGTTTCAGGGAGGACAGATACGCAGTATTTT. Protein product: CASSPSGRAVSGRTDTQYF.

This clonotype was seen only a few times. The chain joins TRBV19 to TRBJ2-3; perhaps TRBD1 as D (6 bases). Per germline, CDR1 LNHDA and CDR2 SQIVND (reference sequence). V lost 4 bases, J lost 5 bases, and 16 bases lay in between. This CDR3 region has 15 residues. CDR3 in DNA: TGTGCCAGTAGTAGGGGGCTGACGACGCGAGATACGCAGTATTTT. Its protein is CASSRGLTTRDTQYF.

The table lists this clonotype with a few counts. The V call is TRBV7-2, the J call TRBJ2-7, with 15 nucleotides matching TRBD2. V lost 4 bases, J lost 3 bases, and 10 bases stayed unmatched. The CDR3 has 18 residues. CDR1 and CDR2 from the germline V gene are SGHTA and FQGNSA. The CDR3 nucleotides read TGTGCCAGCAGCTGCGGACTAGCGGGAGGGCGATGCTTCTACGAGCAGTACTTC. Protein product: CASSCGLAGGRCFYEQYF.

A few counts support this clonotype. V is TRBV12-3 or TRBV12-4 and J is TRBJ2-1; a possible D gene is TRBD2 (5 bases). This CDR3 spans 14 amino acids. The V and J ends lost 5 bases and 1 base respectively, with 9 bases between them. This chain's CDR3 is CASSVPGSYNEQFF. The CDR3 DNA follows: TGTGCCAGCAGTGTCCCGGGGTCCTACAATGAGCAGTTCTTC.

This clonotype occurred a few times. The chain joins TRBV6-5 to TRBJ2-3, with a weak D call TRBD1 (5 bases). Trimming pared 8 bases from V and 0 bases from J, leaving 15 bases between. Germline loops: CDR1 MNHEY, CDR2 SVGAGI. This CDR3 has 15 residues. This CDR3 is CASGVGQASTDTQYF. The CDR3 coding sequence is TGTGCCAGCGGGGTGGGGCAGGCTAGCACAGATACGCAGTATTTT.

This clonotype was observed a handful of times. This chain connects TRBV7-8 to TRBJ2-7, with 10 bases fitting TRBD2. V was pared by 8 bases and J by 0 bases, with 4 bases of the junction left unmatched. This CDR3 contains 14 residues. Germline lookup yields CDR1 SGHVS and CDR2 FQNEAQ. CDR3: CASRRTSGSYEQYF. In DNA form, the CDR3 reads TGTGCCAGCCGACGGACTAGCGGCTCCTACGAGCAGTACTTC.

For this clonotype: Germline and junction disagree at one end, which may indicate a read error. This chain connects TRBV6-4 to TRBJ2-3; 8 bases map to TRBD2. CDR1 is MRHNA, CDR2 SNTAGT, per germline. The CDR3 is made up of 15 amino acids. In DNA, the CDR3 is TGTGCCAGCAGCGCCGGAACTAGCGGCACAGAGACGCAGTATTTT. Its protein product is CASSAGTSGTETQYF.

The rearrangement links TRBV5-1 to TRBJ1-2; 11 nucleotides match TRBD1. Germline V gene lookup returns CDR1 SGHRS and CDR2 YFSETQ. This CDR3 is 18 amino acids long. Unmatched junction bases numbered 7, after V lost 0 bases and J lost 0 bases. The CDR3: CASSLARTGGSTNYGYTF. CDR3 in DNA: TGCGCCAGCAGCTTGGCCCGGACAGGGGGCTCGACTAACTATGGCTACACCTTC.

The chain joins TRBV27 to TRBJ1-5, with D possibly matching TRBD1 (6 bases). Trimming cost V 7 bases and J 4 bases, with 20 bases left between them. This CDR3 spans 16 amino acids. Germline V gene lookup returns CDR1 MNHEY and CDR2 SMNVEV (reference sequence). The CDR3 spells CASTPRGQGRNQPQHF. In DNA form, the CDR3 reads TGTGCCAGCACCCCTCGGGGGCAGGGGAGAAATCAGCCCCAGCATTTT.